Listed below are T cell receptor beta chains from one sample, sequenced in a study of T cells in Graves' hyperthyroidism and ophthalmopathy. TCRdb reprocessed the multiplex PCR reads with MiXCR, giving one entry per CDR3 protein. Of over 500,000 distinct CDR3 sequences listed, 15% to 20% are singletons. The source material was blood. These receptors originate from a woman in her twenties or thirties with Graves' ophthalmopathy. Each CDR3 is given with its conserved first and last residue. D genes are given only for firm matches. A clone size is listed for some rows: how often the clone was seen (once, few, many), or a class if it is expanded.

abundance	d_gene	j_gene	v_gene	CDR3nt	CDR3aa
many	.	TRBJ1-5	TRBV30	TGTGCCTGGAGTGTATCGGGGAATCAGCCCCAGCATTTT	CAWSVSGNQPQHF
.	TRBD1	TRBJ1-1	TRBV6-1	TGTGCCAGCAGGCGACAGGGCAGCGGCACTGAAGCTTTCTTT	CASRRQGSGTEAFF
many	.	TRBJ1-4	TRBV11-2	TGTGCCAGCAGCTTAGATCCGGGTACGGAAAAACTGTTTTTT	CASSLDPGTEKLFF
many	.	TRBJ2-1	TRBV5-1	TGCGCCAGCAACGGGGCGGGACCTTACAATGAGCAGTTCTTC	CASNGAGPYNEQFF
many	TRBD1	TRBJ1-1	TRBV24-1	TGTGCCACCAGTCAACAGGGGGTTGAAGCTTTCTTT	CATSQQGVEAFF
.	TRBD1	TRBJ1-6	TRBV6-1	TGTGCCAGCAGCTCGGGACAGAGCTCCTATAATTCACCCCTCCACTTT	CASSSGQSSYNSPLHF
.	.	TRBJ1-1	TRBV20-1	TGCAGTGTATTCGCCCTCAGGGATGGGAACACTGAAGCTTTCTTT	CSVFALRDGNTEAFF
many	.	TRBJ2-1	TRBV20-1	TGCAGTGCTAGAGAACTACCTCTCTTCACGGAGGACTACAATGAGCAGTTCTTC	CSARELPLFTEDYNEQFF
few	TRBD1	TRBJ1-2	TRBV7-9	TGTGCCAGCAGCGTAGCAGGGGGGGATGGCTACACCTTC	CASSVAGGDGYTF
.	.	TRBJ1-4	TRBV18	TGTGCCAGCTCACCCGAGTCCTTTACTAATGAAAAACTGTTTTTT	CASSPESFTNEKLFF
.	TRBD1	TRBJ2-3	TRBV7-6	TGTGCTAGCAGCTTGCCAATCCGGGACAGGGCGCGAGCAGATACGCAGTATTTT	CASSLPIRDRARADTQYF
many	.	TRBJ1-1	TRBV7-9	TGTGCCAGCAGCTTAGGAGTCAGGGAGGCTGAAGCTTTCTTT	CASSLGVREAEAFF
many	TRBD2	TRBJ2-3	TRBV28	TGTGCCAGCAGATCTCGAGGGACTAGGGAGGCGCAGTATTTT	CASRSRGTREAQYF
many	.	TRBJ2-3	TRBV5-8	TGTGCCAGCAGCACTGAAGGTGGCTTGAGCACAGATACGCAGTATTTT	CASSTEGGLSTDTQYF
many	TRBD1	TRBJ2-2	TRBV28	TGTGCCAGCAGTTTATCCGGGACAGGGAACACCGGGGAGCTGTTTTTT	CASSLSGTGNTGELFF
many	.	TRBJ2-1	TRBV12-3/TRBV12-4	TGTGCCAGCTGTCAGGGTGTAGACTACAATGAGCAGTTCTTC	CASCQGVDYNEQFF
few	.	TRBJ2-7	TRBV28	TGTGCCAGTCGGGGGTCGGGGGAGCAGTACTTC	CASRGSGEQYF
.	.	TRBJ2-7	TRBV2	TGTGCCAGCAGTTTATCCCAGGGGAGAATGGACGAGCAGTACTTC	CASSLSQGRMDEQYF
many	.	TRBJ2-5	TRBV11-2	TGTGCCAGCAGCTTTTTTGGGGGTCAAGAGACCCAGTACTTC	CASSFFGGQETQYF
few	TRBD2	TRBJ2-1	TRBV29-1	TGCAGCGTTGAGGGACTAGCAAACTACAATGAGCAGTTCTTC	CSVEGLANYNEQFF
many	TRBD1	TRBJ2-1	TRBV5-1	TGCGCCAGCAGCTTGGTTGGGACAGGGGGTGTCTTGAATGAGCAGTTCTTC	CASSLVGTGGVLNEQFF
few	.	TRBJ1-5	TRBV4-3	TGCGCCAGCAGCCCAAGCACAGATCAGCCCCAGCATTTT	CASSPSTDQPQHF
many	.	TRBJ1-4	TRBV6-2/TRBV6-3	TGTGCCAGCAGCAGCTTTAATGAAAAACTGTTTTTT	CASSSFNEKLFF
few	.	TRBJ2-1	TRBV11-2	TGTGCCAGCAGCTTATCGGGATGGCAGTTCTTC	CASSLSGWQFF
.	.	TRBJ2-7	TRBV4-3	TGCGCCAGCAGCCAAGATTTAGGGCCCGGCTACGAGCAGTACTTC	CASSQDLGPGYEQYF
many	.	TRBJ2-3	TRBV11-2	TGTGCCAGCAGCCCGGTGGCAGACACAGATACGCAGTATTTT	CASSPVADTDTQYF
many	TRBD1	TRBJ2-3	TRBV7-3	TGTGCCAGCAGCGGGACAGGGGCCACAGATACGCAGTATTTT	CASSGTGATDTQYF
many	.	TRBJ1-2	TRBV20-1	TGCAGTGCTAGAGATCTCCTAAGGCCGGGGGATGGCTACACCTTC	CSARDLLRPGDGYTF
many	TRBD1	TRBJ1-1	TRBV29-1	TGCAGCGTTGGACAGGGCGGTGAAGCTTTCTTT	CSVGQGGEAFF
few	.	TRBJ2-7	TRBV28	TGTGCCAGCAGTTTATGGGGCAGGGAATCTTCCGAGCAGTACTTC	CASSLWGRESSEQYF
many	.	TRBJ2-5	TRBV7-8	TGTGCCAGCAGCTTAAATCGAGCTCGGCAAGAGACCCAGTACTTC	CASSLNRARQETQYF
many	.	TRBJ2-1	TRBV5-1	TGCGCCAGCTGGTTCACGGGCTCCGCCTCCTACAATGAGCAGTTCTTC	CASWFTGSASYNEQFF
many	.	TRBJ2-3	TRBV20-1	TGCAGTGCTAGAGGCAGGGTTTTTAGCACAGATACGCAGTATTTT	CSARGRVFSTDTQYF
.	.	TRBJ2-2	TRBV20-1	TGCAGTGCTAGTAGGGGATGGACCGGGGAGCTGTTTTTT	CSASRGWTGELFF
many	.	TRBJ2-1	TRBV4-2	TGTGCCAGCAGCCAAGCGGCACACAATGAGCAGTTCTTC	CASSQAAHNEQFF
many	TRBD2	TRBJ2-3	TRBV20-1	TGCAGTGCTAGAGTAGGGGCTTCTGGTCTAGCGGGGGATACGCAGTATTTT	CSARVGASGLAGDTQYF
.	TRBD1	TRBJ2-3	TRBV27	TGTGCCAGCAGTTTAACCGACAGGGTCACAGATACGCAGTATTTT	CASSLTDRVTDTQYF
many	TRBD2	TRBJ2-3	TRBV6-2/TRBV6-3	TGTGCCAGCAGTAGCCGCGGGGGACCTAGCACAGATACGCAGTATTTT	CASSSRGGPSTDTQYF
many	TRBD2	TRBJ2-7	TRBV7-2	TGTGCCAGCAGCTTACTAGCGGGGATCTACGAGCAGTACTTC	CASSLLAGIYEQYF
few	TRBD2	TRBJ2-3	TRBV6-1	TGTGCCAGCAGTTTAGCGGGAGGTTCTGGGGATACGCAGTATTTT	CASSLAGGSGDTQYF
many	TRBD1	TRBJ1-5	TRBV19	TGTGCCAGTAGCGATCTAAAACAGGGGGCGCGCGGCAATCAGCCCCAGCATTTT	CASSDLKQGARGNQPQHF
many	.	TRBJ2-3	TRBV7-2	TGTGCCAGCAGCTTTCAGGGGGATACGCAGTATTTT	CASSFQGDTQYF